Following are 3 T cell receptor beta chains from one sample sequenced in a study of blood T cells in healthy people across ages. The use of a sample-barcoded 5' primer and a J-beta primer mix characterized a second PCR of roughly 6 to 11 cycles. TCRdb itself ran the 5' RACE reads through MiXCR, one entry per CDR3 protein. In the table there are hundreds of thousands of distinct CDR3 sequences, roughly 41% of which are singletons. Material: blood. The source is a man older than 75 in good health.

The chain uses TRBV20-1 and TRBJ2-1, with 8 bases lining up with TRBD2. The CDR3 contains 16 residues. After removal of 0 bases from V and 0 bases from J, the junction contained 4 bases not matched to a gene. The germline gives CDR1 DFQATT, CDR2 SNEGSKA (reference sequence). As DNA, the CDR3 is TGCAGTGCTAGAGATGGGAGCGGGAGCTCCTACAATGAGCAGTTCTTC. This gives the protein CSARDGSGSSYNEQFF.

In this sample, this clonotype turned up once. The rearrangement links TRBV6-2 or TRBV6-3 to TRBJ2-3; D is tentatively TRBD1 or TRBD2 (6 bases each). The CDR3 covers 17 residues. Germline V gene lookup returns CDR1 MNHEY and CDR2 SVGEGT. V was pared by 6 bases and J by 0 bases, with 19 bases between. As DNA, the CDR3 is TGTGCCAGCAGCTTTCTCCCCGGGGGCCCTAGCACAGATACGCAGTATTTT. This sequence encodes CASSFLPGGPSTDTQYF.

The rearrangement links TRBV10-3 to TRBJ2-5, with TRBD1 matching 10 bases. The CDR3 covers 16 residues. V gave up 2 bases and J gave up 2 bases; unmatched junction bases: 5. CDR1 is ENHRY, CDR2 SYGVKD, per germline. The CDR3 protein is CAISEGGTGEQETQYF. CDR3 DNA sequence: TGTGCCATCAGTGAGGGGGGGACAGGGGAGCAAGAGACCCAGTACTTC.